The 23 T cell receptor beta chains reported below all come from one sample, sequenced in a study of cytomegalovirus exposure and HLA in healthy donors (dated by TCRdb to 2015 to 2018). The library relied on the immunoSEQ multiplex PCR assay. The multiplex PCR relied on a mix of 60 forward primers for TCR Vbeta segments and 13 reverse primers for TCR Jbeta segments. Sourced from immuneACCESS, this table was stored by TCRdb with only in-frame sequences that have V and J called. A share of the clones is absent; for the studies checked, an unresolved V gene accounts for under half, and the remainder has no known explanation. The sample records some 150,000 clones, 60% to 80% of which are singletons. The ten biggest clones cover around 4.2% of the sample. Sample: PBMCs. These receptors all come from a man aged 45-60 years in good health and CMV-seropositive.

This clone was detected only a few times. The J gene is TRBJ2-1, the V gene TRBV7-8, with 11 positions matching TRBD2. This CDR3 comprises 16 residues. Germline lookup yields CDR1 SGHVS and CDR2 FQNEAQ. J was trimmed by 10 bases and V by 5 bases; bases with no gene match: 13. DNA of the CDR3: TGTGCCAGCAGCCCGACCCGGATCGTAGCGGGGGGGGAGCAGTTCTTC. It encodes CASSPTRIVAGGEQFF.

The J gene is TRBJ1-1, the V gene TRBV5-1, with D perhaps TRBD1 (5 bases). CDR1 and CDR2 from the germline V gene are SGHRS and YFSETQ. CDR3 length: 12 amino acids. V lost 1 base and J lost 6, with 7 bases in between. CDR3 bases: TGCGCCAGCAGCTTGCCAGGGCCTGAAGCTTTCTTT. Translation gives CASSLPGPEAFF.

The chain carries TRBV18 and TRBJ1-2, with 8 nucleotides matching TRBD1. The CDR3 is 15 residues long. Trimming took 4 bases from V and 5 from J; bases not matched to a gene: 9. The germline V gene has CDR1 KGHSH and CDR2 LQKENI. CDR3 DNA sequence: TGTGCCAGCTCACTAGGACAGGGATTTGAGTATGGCTACACCTTC. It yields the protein CASSLGQGFEYGYTF.

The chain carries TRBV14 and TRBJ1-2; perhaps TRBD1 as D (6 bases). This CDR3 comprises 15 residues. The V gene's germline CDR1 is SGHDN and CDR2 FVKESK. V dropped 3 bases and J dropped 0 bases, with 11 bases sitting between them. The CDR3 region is CASSQNRVANYGYTF. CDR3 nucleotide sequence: TGTGCCAGCAGCCAGAACAGGGTGGCTAACTATGGCTACACCTTC.

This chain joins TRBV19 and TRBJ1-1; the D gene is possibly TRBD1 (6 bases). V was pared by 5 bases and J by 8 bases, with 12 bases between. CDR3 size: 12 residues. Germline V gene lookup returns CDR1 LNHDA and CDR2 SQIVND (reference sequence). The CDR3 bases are TGTGCCAGTAGTCCCCTGGGGGCCGAAGCTTTCTTT. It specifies CASSPLGAEAFF.

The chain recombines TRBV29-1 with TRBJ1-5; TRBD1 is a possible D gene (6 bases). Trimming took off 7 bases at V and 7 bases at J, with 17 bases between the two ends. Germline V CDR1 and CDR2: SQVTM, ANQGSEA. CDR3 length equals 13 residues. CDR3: CSGQWGRGQPQHF. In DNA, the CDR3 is TGCAGCGGCCAGTGGGGCAGGGGCCAGCCCCAGCATTTT.

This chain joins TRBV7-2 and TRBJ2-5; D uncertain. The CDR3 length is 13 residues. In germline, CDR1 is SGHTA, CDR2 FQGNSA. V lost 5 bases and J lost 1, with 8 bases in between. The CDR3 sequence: CASSLSAQETQYF. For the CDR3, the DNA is TGTGCCAGCAGCCTGAGCGCCCAAGAGACCCAGTACTTC.

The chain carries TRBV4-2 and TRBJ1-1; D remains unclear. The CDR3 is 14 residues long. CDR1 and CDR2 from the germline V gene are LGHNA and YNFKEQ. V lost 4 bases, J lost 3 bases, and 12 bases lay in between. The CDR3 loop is CASSPPKSHTEAFF. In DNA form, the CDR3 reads TGTGCCAGCAGCCCGCCTAAGTCCCACACTGAAGCTTTCTTT.

The DNA for the CDR3 is TGTGCCAGCTCCCCTGGACAGGGCGCCCTGGATACGCAGTATTTT. Protein sequence: CASSPGQGALDTQYF. This chain links TRBV18 with TRBJ2-3, with 8 positions matching TRBD1. CDR3 length: 15 residues. Germline V gives CDR1 KGHSH, CDR2 LQKENI. Germline trimming cut 6 bases from V and 6 bases from J; bases unmatched to any gene: 11.

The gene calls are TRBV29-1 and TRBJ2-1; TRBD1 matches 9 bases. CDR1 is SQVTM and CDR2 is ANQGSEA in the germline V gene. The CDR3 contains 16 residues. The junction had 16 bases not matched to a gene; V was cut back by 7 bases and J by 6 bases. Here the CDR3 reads CSALKVMGQGSNEQFF. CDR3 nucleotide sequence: TGCAGCGCTCTAAAGGTTATGGGACAGGGCAGCAATGAGCAGTTCTTC.

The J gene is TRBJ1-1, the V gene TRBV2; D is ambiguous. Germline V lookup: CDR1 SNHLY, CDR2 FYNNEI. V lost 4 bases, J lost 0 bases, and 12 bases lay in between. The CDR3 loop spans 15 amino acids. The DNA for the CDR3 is TGTGCCAGCAGTGCGCTCCCGGGAGTGAACACTGAAGCTTTCTTT. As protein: CASSALPGVNTEAFF.

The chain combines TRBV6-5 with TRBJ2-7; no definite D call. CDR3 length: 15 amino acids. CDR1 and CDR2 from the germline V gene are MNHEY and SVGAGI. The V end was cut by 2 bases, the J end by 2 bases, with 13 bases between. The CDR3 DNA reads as TGTGCCAGCAGTTACGAAGCCACCCCTCCCTACGAGCAGTACTTC. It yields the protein CASSYEATPPYEQYF.

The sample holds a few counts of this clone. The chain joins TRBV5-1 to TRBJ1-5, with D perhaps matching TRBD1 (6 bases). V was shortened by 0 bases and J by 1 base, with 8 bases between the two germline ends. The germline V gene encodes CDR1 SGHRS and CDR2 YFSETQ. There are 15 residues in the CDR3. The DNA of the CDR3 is TGCGCCAGCAGCTTGGAGGGGGACAGCAATCAGCCCCAGCATTTT. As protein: CASSLEGDSNQPQHF.

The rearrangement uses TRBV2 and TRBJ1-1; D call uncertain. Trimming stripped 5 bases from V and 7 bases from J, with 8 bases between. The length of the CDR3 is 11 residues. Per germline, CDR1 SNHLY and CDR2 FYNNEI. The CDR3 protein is CASSTGSEAFF. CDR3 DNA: TGTGCCAGCAGTACCGGGAGTGAAGCTTTCTTT.

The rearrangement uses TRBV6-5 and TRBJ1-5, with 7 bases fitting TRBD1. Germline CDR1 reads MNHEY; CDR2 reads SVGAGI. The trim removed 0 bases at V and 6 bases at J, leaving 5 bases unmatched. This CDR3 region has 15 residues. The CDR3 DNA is TGTGCCAGCAGTTACTCCCGACAGGGAAGTCAGCCCCAGCATTTT. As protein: CASSYSRQGSQPQHF.

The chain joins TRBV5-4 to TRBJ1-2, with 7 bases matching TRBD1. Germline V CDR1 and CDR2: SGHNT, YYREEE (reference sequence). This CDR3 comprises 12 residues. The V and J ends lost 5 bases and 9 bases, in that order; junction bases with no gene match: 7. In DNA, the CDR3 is TGTGCCAGCAGGACAGGGCAGGGGCGCTACACCTTC. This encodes CASRTGQGRYTF.

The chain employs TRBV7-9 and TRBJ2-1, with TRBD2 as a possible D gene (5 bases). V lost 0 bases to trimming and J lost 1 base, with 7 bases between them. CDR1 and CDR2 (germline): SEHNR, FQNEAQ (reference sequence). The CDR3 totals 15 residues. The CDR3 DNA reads TGTGCCAGCAGCTTAGCGGGAGTGTCCTACAATGAGCAGTTCTTC. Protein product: CASSLAGVSYNEQFF. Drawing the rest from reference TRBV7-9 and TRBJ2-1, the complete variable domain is DTGVSQNPRHKITKRGQNVTFRCDPISEHNRLYWYRQTLGQGPEFLTYFQNEAQLEKSRLLSDRFSAERPKGSFSTLEIQRTEQGDSAMYLCASSLAGVSYNEQFFGPGTRLTVL.

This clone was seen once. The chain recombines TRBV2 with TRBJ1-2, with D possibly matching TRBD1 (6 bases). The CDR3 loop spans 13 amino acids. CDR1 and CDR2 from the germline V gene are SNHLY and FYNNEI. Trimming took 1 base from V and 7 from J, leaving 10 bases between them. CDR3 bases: TGTGCCAGCAGTGAAGACAGGGCTCGTGGCTACACCTTC. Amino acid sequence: CASSEDRARGYTF.

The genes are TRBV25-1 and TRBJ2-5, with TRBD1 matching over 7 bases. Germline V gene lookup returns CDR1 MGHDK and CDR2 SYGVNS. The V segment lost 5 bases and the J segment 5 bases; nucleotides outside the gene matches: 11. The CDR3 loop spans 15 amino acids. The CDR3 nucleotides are TGTGCCAGCAGTAGTACCAGGGGGAAAATGGAGACCCAGTACTTC. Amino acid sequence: CASSSTRGKMETQYF. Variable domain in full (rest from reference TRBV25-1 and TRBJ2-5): EADIYQTPRYLVIGTGKKITLECSQTMGHDKMYWYQQDPGMELHLIHYSYGVNSTEKGDLSSESTVSRIRTEHFPLTLESARPSHTSQYLCASSSTRGKMETQYFGPGTRLLVL.

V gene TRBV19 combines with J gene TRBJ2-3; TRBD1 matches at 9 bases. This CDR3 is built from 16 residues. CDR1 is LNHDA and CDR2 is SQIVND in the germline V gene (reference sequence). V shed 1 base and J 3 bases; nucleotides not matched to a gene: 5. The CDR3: CASSIGIQGATDTQYF. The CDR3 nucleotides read TGTGCCAGTAGTATAGGCATACAGGGGGCAACAGATACGCAGTATTTT. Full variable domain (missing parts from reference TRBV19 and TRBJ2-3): DGGITQSPKYLFRKEGQNVTLSCEQNLNHDAMYWYRQDPGQGLRLIYYSQIVNDFQKGDIAEGYSVSREKKESFPLTVTSAQKNPTAFYLCASSIGIQGATDTQYFGPGTRLTVL.

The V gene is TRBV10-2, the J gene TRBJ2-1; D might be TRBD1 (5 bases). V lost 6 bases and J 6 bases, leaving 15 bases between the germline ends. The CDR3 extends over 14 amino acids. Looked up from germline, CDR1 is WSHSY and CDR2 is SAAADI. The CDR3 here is CASRSTERGNEQFF. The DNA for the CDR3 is TGCGCCAGCAGGTCGACGGAAAGGGGCAATGAGCAGTTCTTC.

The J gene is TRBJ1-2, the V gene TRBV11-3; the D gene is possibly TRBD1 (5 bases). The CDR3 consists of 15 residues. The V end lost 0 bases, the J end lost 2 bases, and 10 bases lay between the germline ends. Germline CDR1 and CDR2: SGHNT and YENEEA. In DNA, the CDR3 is TGTGCCAGCAGCTTAGAGAGACAGAGAAACTATGGCTACACCTTC. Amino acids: CASSLERQRNYGYTF.

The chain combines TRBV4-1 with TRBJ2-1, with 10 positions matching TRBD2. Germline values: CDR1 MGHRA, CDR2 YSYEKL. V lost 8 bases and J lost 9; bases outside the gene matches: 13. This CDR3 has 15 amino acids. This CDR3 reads CASSLAAGGPSEQFF. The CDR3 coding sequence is TGCGCCAGCTCCCTCGCAGCGGGGGGGCCAAGTGAGCAGTTCTTC.